This TCR beta chain stems from a study of vaccination effects on CD4 cells after COVID-19. The method was immunoSEQ multiplex PCR; TCRdb's version includes in-frame clones alone and lacks a portion of them. There are fewer than 25,000 clones in the sample; about 72% occur only once, and 12% lies in the top ten. Peptide-pool stimulation followed by sequencing identified expanded antigen-specific CD4+ clonotypes in the ViraFEST assay. When around 10 days of culture had elapsed, CD4+ T cells were isolated. Prior SARS-CoV-2 infection was absent in the vaccine recipients, as shown by negative nucleocapsid antibodies. This clone has a single count. The antigen is unknown. The ends lost 4 bases at V and 0 bases at J; junction bases unmatched: 7. The CDR3 totals 15 residues. Germline V CDR1 and CDR2: SGHRS, YFSETQ.

The J gene is TRBJ2-7, the V gene TRBV5-1, with TRBD1 matching over 7 bases. Sequenced here: CD4+ T cells from PBMCs cultured with HCoV-OC43 spike peptides, sampled before COVID-19 vaccination. Noted subset: HCoV-OC43 spike overlapping peptide pool stimulation. The receptor's source is a human donor who received a COVID-19 vaccine. CDR3 region: CASSPDRFGSYEQYF. The CDR3 DNA sequence: TGCGCCAGCAGCCCGGACAGGTTTGGCTCCTACGAGCAGTACTTC.